What follows are 12 T cell receptor beta chains derived from one specimen sequenced in a study of blood T cell repertoires in COVID-19. This table comes from immunoSEQ multiplex PCR, and its TCRdb copy is limited to in-frame clones, with some not included. The data show a few hundred thousand clones, around 89% seen once. The specimen sequenced was peripheral blood. The receptors derive from a man aged 35-49 years with acute or convalescent COVID-19.

This chain uses TRBV5-8 with TRBJ1-1, with 9 bases that match TRBD1. V dropped 2 bases and J dropped 6; count of bases not matched to a gene: 17. This CDR3 contains 18 residues. From germline, CDR1 is SGHTS and CDR2 YDEGEE. The CDR3 spells CASSLVRRRGQGGAEAFF. DNA for the CDR3: TGTGCCAGCAGCTTAGTTAGGCGGAGGGGACAGGGTGGCGCTGAAGCTTTCTTT.

The CDR3 sequence is CASSLVLMRSGLAGGNEQFF. The CDR3 region has the DNA TGTGCCAGCAGCTTAGTCCTTATGCGCTCGGGACTAGCGGGGGGCAATGAGCAGTTCTTC. The rearrangement joins TRBV7-8 to TRBJ2-1; 15 nucleotides match TRBD2. The germline V gene encodes CDR1 SGHVS and CDR2 FQNEAQ. J was trimmed by 6 bases and V by 1 base; bases with no gene match: 13. The CDR3 runs 20 residues.

The gene calls are TRBV12-3 or TRBV12-4 and TRBJ1-6, with D perhaps matching TRBD1 (6 bases). This CDR3 is 12 amino acids long. The V gene lost 5 bases and the J gene lost 9 bases, with 8 bases spanning the gap. The CDR3 DNA reads TGTGCCAGCAGTGCGACAGGTTCACCCCTCCACTTT. It encodes CASSATGSPLHF.

This sequence joins TRBV9 and TRBJ2-7; D might be TRBD2 (6 bases). V lost 4 bases, J lost 0 bases, and 11 bases lay in between. The V gene's germline CDR1 is SGDLS and CDR2 YYNGEE. The CDR3 sequence is 14 residues long. The CDR3 DNA reads TGTGCCAGCAGCTCAGCGGGTCACTCCTACGAGCAGTACTTC. This gives the protein CASSSAGHSYEQYF.

The V gene is TRBV15, the J gene TRBJ1-5, with D perhaps matching TRBD1 (6 bases). CDR1 is LNHNV, CDR2 YYDKDF, per germline (reference sequence). V lost 5 bases, J lost 8 bases, and 19 bases lay in between. This CDR3 is built from 15 residues. The CDR3 is CATSLTGTKGEPQHF. The CDR3 DNA follows: TGTGCCACCAGCTTAACGGGGACAAAAGGGGAGCCCCAGCATTTT.

V and J are TRBV10-2 and TRBJ2-7; maybe TRBD2 (5 bases). The CDR3 length is 13 residues. V was cut by 6 bases and J by 6 bases, with 15 bases left in between. Per germline, CDR1 WSHSY and CDR2 SAAADI. The chain's CDR3 is CASRRDLRTEQYF. In DNA form, the CDR3 reads TGCGCCAGCAGGAGGGATCTACGGACCGAGCAGTACTTC.

This clone was observed once. The rearrangement links TRBV4-3 to TRBJ1-5; D ambiguous. V was clipped by 0 bases and J by 5 bases, with 14 bases between them. Germline V gene sequence: CDR1 LGHNA, CDR2 YSLEER. The CDR3 length is 16 residues. This chain's CDR3 is CASSQDLRQSYQPQHF. Written as DNA, the CDR3 is TGCGCCAGCAGCCAAGATTTGCGGCAGTCATATCAGCCCCAGCATTTT.

J is TRBJ1-2 and V is TRBV5-1; 8 bases fit TRBD1. J lost 5 bases, V lost 0 bases, and 6 bases had no gene match. Looked up from germline, CDR1 is SGHRS and CDR2 is YFSETQ. CDR3 length: 15 amino acids. This chain's CDR3 is CASSLEGQAVYGYTF. For the CDR3, the DNA is TGCGCCAGCAGCTTGGAGGGACAGGCCGTATATGGCTACACCTTC.

The chain is built from TRBV7-9 and TRBJ2-3; the match to TRBD2 covers 7 bases. The CDR3 sequence is 18 residues long. The germline CDR1 and CDR2 sequences are SEHNR and FQNEAQ (reference sequence). The junction had 12 bases not matched to a gene; V was cut back by 1 base and J by 2 bases. CDR3 residues: CASSLVRVGSGNTDTQYF. The CDR3 nucleotides are TGTGCCAGCAGCTTAGTACGGGTAGGGAGCGGGAACACAGATACGCAGTATTTT.

In DNA form, the CDR3 reads TGTGCCAGCAGTCAGCTCGGGACTAGCGAAGAGACCCAGTACTTC. Its translation is CASSQLGTSEETQYF. V is TRBV2 and J is TRBJ2-5, with TRBD2 matching 10 bases. V was clipped by 5 bases and J by 3 bases; unmatched bases: 6. Germline V gene data show CDR1 as SNHLY and CDR2 as FYNNEI. The CDR3 length is 15 residues.

The chain joins TRBV11-3 to TRBJ1-1, with no clear D. The V gene lost 3 bases and the J gene lost 5 bases, with 10 bases spanning the gap. The V gene's germline CDR1 is SGHNT and CDR2 YENEEA. The CDR3 sequence is 13 residues long. CDR3: CASSFGRETEAFF. CDR3 DNA sequence: TGTGCCAGCAGCTTTGGAAGGGAGACTGAAGCTTTCTTT.

This chain connects TRBV6-5 to TRBJ1-3; a possible D gene is TRBD1 (6 bases). Germline values: CDR1 MNHEY, CDR2 SVGAGI. V was shortened by 6 bases and J by 3 bases, with 12 bases between the two germline ends. The CDR3 runs to 14 residues. The CDR3 reads CASRQGSYGNTIYF. Here the CDR3 DNA reads TGTGCCAGCAGACAGGGATCATATGGAAACACCATATATTTT.